This T cell receptor beta chain was recorded in a study of cytomegalovirus exposure and HLA in healthy donors. Study at large: A previous analysis identified around 120 million unique TCR beta sequences derived from some 200 million T cells. Study results and caveats: Cytomegalovirus status was reportedly diagnosed by the classifier with high specificity and sensitivity. According to a later analysis, most TCR beta chains associated with CMV appeared HLA-restricted. Despite most TCR sequences being rare, some public TCRs occurred in many donors.

60 Vbeta and 13 Jbeta primers were used in PCR. The protocol was immunoSEQ multiplex PCR, while the TCRdb copy is restricted to in-frame clones and leaves out a portion. The sample consists of approximately 40,000 clones, 60% to 70% of them appearing once. Trimming cost V 6 bases and J 0 bases, with 15 bases left between them. CDR3 length equals 16 residues. Germline V gene lookup returns CDR1 SGHTA and CDR2 FQGNSA. A few counts support this clone. Its antigen remains unidentified. Sequenced material: PBMCs. This TCR came from a middle-aged man in good health and CMV-seropositive. This chain uses TRBV7-2 with TRBJ2-1; D may be TRBD1 (6 bases). The CDR3 DNA follows: TGTGCCAGCAGTACAGGGCCACCGAGCTCCTACAATGAGCAGTTCTTC. This translates into CASSTGPPSSYNEQFF.